These 8 T cell receptor beta chains were sequenced from one sample in a study of blood T cells in healthy people across ages. Primed by a sample-barcoded 5' primer and a J-beta primer mix, a second PCR proceeded for about 7 to 11 cycles. TCRdb analysed the 5' RACE reads with MiXCR anew, one entry per CDR3 protein. The sample has hundreds of thousands of distinct CDR3 sequences, 35% to 40% seen once. The sequencing input was blood. The source of these receptors is a man aged 18 to 29 in good health.

This chain joins TRBV5-1 and TRBJ2-3; D uncertain. Germline loops: CDR1 SGHRS, CDR2 YFSETQ. The CDR3 totals 15 residues. V lost 2 bases and J 0 bases, leaving 10 bases between the germline ends. The CDR3 here is CASSFGLPSTDTQYF. The DNA for the CDR3 is TGCGCCAGCAGCTTTGGGCTCCCTAGCACAGATACGCAGTATTTT.

This rearrangement joins TRBV4-3 to TRBJ2-4, with D possibly called TRBD1 or TRBD2 (5 bases each). V lost 3 bases to trimming and J lost 6 bases, with 18 bases between them. Germline-derived CDR1 and CDR2 are LGHNA and YSLEER. CDR3 length: 16 residues. CDR3 DNA sequence: TGCGCCAGCAGCCAGGGGGTCAGCCTAGTGCGAAACATTCAGTACTTC. The encoded protein is CASSQGVSLVRNIQYF.

CDR3 in amino acids: CASSQDQGVGANVLTF. The DNA of the CDR3 is TGCGCCAGCAGCCAAGACCAAGGTGTAGGGGCCAACGTCCTGACTTTC. This sequence joins TRBV4-1 and TRBJ2-6, with D unresolved. The length of the CDR3 is 16 residues. V gave up 0 bases and J gave up 4 bases, with 10 bases separating them. Germline V CDR1 and CDR2: MGHRA, YSYEKL.

The chain joins TRBV20-1 to TRBJ1-2, with a weak D call TRBD1 (5 bases). The CDR3 is 15 amino acids. Looked up from germline, CDR1 is DFQATT and CDR2 is SNEGSKA (reference sequence). V lost 3 bases, J lost 7 bases, and 21 bases lay in between. CDR3 bases: TGCAGTGCTAGTGGCGGGACGGAACCTAGGACTGGCTACACCTTC. Encoded protein: CSASGGTEPRTGYTF.

With regard to this clonotype: The junction departs from the called germline gene at one end, perhaps through a read error. The chain has TRBV7-2 and TRBJ2-2; 7 nucleotides align to TRBD2. The CDR3 runs to 12 residues. The germline gives CDR1 SGHTA, CDR2 FQGNSA. The CDR3 region has the DNA TGCGCCTCGGGGGGTCCCACCGGGGAGCTGTTTTTT. It yields the protein CASGGPTGELFF. The full variable domain, its missing parts supplied by reference TRBV7-2 and TRBJ2-2, is GAGVSQSPSNKVTEKGKDVELRCDPISGHTALYWYRQSLGQGLEFLIYFQGNSAPDKSGLPSDRFSAERTGGSVSTLTIQRTQQEDSAVYLCASGGPTGELFFGEGSRLTVL.

J is TRBJ1-2 and V is TRBV5-4; TRBD1 matches at 7 bases. V was pared by 4 bases and J by 7 bases, with 7 bases of the junction left unmatched. Germline CDR1 and CDR2: SGHNT and YYREEE (reference sequence). The CDR3 runs 13 residues. CDR3 residues: CASSEGGGGGYTF. DNA for the CDR3: TGTGCCAGCAGCGAAGGAGGGGGCGGTGGCTACACCTTC. The full variable domain, rest sourced from reference TRBV5-4 and TRBJ1-2, is ETGVTQSPTHLIKTRGQQVTLRCSSQSGHNTVSWYQQALGQGPQFIFQYYREEENGRGNFPPRFSGLQFPNYSSELNVNALELDDSALYLCASSEGGGGGYTFGSGTRLTVV.

This chain joins TRBV7-2 and TRBJ2-7; 9 positions agree with TRBD1. Germline values: CDR1 SGHTA, CDR2 FQGNSA. The CDR3 is made up of 15 amino acids. V dropped 7 bases and J dropped 7; count of bases not matched to a gene: 14. As DNA, the CDR3 is TGTGCCAGCACCCTGGGCGGACAGGGGACCAATGAGCAGTACTTC. This encodes CASTLGGQGTNEQYF.

This clonotype occurred a few times. This chain links TRBV12-3 or TRBV12-4 with TRBJ1-5, with unresolved D. The CDR3 loop spans 13 amino acids. Trimming pared 3 bases from V and 5 bases from J, leaving 8 bases between. The CDR3 is CASSFNLHQPQHF. DNA of the CDR3: TGTGCCAGCAGTTTCAATCTACATCAGCCCCAGCATTTT.